The entry below describes one TCR beta chain. Antigen specificity is unknown. Genomic DNA from each subset was divided evenly over several immunoSEQ plates. TCRdb's table, derived via immunoSEQ multiplex PCR, lists solely in-frame clones and lacks some. The data contain about 2.3 million clones, under 95% of them singletons. These data come from a study of shared clonotypes between healthy human individuals. Study details: Two female and a few male donors aged 18 to 49 were enrolled. The study's findings and limits: Some clonotypes were shared by all four sorted-subset donors, while others were not shared. The non-shared ones had lower generation probabilities than the shared ones.

The V gene's germline CDR1 is MRHNA and CDR2 SNTAGT. CDR3 size: 14 residues. Trimming took 6 bases from V and 6 from J, leaving 17 bases between them. Sample: naive CD4+ T cells from PBMCs. The subset: CD45RA+ positively selected. The receptor was derived from a man aged 18 to 30 in good health. Some clones in this sample may be carry-over from other donors' samples. The chain is built from TRBV6-4 and TRBJ1-1; TRBD1 is a possible D gene (6 bases). DNA of the CDR3: TGTGCCAGCAGCGTGGAACAGGGCATCTCTGAAGCTTTCTTT. Its protein is CASSVEQGISEAFF.